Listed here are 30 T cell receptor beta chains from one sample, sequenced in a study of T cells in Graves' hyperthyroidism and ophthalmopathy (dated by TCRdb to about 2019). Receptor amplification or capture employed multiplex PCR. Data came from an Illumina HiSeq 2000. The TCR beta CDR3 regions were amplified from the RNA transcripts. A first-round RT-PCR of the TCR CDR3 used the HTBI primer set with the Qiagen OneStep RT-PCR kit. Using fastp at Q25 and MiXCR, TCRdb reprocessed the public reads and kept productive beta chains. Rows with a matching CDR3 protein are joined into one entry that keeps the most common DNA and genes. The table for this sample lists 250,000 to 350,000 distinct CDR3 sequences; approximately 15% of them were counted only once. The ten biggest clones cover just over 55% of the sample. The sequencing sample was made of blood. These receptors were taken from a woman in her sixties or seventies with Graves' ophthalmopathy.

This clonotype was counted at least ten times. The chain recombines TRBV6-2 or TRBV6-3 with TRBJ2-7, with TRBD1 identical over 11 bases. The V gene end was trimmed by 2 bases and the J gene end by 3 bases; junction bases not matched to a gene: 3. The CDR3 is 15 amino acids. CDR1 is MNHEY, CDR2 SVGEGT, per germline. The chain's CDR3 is CASSYADRGLYEQYF. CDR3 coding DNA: TGTGCCAGCAGTTACGCGGACAGGGGGCTCTACGAGCAGTACTTC.

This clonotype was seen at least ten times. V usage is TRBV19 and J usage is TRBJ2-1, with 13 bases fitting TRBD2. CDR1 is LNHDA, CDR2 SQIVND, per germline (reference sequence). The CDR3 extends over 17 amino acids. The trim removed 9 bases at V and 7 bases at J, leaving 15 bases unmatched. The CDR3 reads CASTGLRTSGGANEQFF. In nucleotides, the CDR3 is TGTGCCAGCACGGGACTCAGAACTAGCGGGGGGGCAAATGAGCAGTTCTTC.

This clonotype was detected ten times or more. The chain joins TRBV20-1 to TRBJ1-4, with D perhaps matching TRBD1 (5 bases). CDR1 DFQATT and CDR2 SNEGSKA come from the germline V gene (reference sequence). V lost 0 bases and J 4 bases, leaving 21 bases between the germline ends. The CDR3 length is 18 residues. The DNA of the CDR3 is TGCAGTGCTAGAGATCTCGGGCGACGAGCGGGGGTTAATGAAAAACTGTTTTTT. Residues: CSARDLGRRAGVNEKLFF.

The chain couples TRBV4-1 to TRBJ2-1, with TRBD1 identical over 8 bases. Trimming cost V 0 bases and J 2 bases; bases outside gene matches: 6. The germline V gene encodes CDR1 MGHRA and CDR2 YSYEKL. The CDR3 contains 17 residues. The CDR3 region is CASSQDSAGGPYNEQFF. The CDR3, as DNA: TGCGCCAGCAGCCAAGATTCGGCAGGGGGCCCCTACAATGAGCAGTTCTTC.

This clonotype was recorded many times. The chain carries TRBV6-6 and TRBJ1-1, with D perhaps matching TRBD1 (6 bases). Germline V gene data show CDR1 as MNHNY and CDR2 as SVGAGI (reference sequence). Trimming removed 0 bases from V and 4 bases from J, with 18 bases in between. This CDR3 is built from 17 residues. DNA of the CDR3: TGTGCCAGCAGTTACTCGACCGGGGGGCTGTGGAGCACTGAAGCTTTCTTT. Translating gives CASSYSTGGLWSTEAFF.

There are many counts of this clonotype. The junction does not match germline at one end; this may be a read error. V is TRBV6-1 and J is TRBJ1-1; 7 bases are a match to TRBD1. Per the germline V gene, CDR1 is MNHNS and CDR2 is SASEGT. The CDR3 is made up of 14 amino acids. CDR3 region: CASSLDRVNTEAFF. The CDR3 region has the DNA TGTGCCAGCAGCCTTGACAGGGTGAATACTGAAGCTTTCTTT.

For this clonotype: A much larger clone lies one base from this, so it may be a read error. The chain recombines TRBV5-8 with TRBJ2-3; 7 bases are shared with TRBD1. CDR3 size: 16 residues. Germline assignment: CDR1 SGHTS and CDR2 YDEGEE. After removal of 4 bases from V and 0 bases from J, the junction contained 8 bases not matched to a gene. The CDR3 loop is CASSNGQVISTDTQYF. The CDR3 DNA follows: TGTGCCAGCAGCAACGGACAGGTAATTAGCACAGATACGCAGTATTTT.

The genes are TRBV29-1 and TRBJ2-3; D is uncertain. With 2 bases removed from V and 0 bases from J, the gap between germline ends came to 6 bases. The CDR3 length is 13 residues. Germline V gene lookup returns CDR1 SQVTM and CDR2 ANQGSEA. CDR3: CSVESQSTDTQYF. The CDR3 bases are TGCAGCGTTGAAAGTCAGAGCACAGATACGCAGTATTTT.

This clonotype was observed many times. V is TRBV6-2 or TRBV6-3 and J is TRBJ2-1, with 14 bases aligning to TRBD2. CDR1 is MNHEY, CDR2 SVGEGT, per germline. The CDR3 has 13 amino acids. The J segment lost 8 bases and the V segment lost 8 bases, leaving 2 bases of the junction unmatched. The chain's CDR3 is CASRTSGRYEQFF. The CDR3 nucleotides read TGTGCCAGCCGGACTAGCGGGAGGTATGAGCAGTTCTTC.

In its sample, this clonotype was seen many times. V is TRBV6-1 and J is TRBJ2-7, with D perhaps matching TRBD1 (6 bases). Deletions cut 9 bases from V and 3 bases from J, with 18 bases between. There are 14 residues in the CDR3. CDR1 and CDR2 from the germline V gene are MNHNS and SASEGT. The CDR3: CASNYARGSYEQYF. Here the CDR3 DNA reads TGTGCCAGTAACTATGCCAGGGGCAGCTACGAGCAGTACTTC.

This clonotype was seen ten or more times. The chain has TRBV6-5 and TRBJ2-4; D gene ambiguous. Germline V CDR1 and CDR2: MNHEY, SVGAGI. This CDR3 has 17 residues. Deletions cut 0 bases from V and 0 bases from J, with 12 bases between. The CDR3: CASSYSSPALAKNIQYF. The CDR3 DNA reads TGTGCCAGCAGTTACTCGTCACCGGCACTAGCCAAAAACATTCAGTACTTC.

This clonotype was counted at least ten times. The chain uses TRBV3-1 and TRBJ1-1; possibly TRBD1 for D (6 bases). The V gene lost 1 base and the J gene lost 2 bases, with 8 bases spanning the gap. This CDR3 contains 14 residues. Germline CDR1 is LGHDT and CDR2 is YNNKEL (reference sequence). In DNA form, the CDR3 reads TGTGCCAGCAGCCAAGCGGACAGCAACACTGAAGCTTTCTTT. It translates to CASSQADSNTEAFF.

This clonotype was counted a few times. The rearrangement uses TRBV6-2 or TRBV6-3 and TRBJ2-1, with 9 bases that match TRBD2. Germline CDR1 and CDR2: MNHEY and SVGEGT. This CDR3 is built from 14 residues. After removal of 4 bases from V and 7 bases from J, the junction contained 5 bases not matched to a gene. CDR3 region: CASSSAGGENEQFF. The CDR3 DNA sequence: TGTGCCAGCAGTTCGGCGGGGGGGGAAAATGAGCAGTTCTTC.

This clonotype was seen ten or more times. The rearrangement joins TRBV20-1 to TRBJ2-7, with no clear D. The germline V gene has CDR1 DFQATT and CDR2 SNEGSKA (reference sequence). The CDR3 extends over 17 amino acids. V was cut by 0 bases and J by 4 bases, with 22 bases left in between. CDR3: CSARDSPTRLVNYEQYF. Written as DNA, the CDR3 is TGCAGTGCTAGAGATTCACCCACAAGGTTGGTGAATTACGAGCAGTACTTC.

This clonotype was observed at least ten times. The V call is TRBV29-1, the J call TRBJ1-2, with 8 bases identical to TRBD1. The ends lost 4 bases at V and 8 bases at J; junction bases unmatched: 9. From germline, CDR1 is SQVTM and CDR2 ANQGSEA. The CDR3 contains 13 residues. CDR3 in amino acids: CSVARDRGGGYTF. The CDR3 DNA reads TGCAGCGTTGCTAGAGACAGGGGAGGCGGCTACACCTTC.

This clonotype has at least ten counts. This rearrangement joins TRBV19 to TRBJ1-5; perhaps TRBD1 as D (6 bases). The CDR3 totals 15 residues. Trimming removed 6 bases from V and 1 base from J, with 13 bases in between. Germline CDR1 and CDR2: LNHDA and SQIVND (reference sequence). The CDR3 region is CASRTDRKSNQPQHF. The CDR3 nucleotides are TGTGCCAGTAGGACTGACAGGAAAAGCAATCAGCCCCAGCATTTT.

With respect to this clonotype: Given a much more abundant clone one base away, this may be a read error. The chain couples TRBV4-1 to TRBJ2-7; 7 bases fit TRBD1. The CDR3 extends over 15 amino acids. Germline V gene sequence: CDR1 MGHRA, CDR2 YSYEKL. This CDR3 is CASSQPRTGAYGQYF. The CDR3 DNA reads TGCGCCAGCAGCCAACCACGGACAGGAGCATACGGGCAGTACTTC.

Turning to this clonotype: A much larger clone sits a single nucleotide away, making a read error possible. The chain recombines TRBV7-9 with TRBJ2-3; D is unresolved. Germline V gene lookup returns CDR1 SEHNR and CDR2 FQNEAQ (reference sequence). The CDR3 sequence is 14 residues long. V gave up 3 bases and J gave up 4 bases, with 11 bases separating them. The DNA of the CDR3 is TGTGCCAGCAGCTTCCCCCCCGGGTCAGATACGCAGTATTTT. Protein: CASSFPPGSDTQYF.

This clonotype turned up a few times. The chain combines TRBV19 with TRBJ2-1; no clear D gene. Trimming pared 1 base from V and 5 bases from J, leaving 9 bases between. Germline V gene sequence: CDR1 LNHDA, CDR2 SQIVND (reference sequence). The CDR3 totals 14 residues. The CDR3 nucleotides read TGTGCCAGTAGTATAGCCCACGTAGACAATGAGCAGTTCTTC. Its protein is CASSIAHVDNEQFF.

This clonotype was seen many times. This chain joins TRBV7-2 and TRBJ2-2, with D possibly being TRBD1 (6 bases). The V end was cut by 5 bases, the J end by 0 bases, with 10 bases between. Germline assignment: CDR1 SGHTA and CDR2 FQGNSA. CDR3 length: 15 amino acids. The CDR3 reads CASSTQGSNTGELFF. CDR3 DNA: TGTGCCAGCAGCACACAGGGATCGAACACCGGGGAGCTGTTTTTT.

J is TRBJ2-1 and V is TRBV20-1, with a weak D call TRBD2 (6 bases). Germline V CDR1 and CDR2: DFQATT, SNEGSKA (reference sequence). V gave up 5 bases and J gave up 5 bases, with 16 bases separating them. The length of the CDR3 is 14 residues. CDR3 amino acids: CSASSRGGNNEQFF. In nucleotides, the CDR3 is TGCAGTGCTTCCTCGCGTGGGGGGAACAATGAGCAGTTCTTC.

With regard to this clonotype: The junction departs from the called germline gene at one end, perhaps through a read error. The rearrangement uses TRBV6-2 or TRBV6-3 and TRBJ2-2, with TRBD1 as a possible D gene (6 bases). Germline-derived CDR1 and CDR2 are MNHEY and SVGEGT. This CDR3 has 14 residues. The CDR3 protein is CTSSKGTFDGELFF. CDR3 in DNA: TGTACCAGCTCTAAGGGGACATTTGACGGGGAGCTGTTTTTT.

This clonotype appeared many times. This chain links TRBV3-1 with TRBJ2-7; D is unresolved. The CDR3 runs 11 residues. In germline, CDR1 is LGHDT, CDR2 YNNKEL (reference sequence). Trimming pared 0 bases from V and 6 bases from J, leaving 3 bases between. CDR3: CASSQEREQYF. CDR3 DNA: TGTGCCAGCAGCCAAGAACGCGAGCAGTACTTC.

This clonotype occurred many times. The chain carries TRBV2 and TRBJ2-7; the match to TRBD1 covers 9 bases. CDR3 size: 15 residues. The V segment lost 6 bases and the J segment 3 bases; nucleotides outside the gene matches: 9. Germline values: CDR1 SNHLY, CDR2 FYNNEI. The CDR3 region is CASREERTGDYEQYF. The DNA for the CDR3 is TGTGCCAGCAGGGAGGAGAGGACAGGGGACTACGAGCAGTACTTC.

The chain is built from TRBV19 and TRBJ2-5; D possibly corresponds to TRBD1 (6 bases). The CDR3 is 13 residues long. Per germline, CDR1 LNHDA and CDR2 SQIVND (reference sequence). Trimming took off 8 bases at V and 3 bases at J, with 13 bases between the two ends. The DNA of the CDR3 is TGTGCCAGTTCAGGGGTTTGGGAAGAGACCCAGTACTTC. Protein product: CASSGVWEETQYF.

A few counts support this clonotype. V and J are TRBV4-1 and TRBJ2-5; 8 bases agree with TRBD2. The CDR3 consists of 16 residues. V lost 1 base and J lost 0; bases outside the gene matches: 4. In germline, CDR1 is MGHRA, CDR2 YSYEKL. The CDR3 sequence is CASSQVQAGDQETQYF. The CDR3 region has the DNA TGCGCCAGCAGCCAAGTCCAAGCGGGGGACCAAGAGACCCAGTACTTC.

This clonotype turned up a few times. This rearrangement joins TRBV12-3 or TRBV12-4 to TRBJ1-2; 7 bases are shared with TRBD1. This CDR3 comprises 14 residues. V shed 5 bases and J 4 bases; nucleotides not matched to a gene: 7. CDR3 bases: TGTGCCAGCAGTCGGGGGGACAGCCTCTATGGCTACACCTTC. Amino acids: CASSRGDSLYGYTF.

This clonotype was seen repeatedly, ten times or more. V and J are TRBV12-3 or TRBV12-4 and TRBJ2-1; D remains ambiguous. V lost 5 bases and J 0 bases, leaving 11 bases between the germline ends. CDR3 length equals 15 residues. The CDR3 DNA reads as TGTGCCAGCAGTCCCACGTTATTCTCCTACAATGAGCAGTTCTTC. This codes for CASSPTLFSYNEQFF.

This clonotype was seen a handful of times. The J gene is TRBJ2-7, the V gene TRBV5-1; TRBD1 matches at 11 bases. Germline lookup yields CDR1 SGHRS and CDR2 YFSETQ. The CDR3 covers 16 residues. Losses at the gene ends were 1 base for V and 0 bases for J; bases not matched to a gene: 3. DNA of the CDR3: TGCGCCAGCAGCTTGATGGGGACAGGGGGCTCCTACGAGCAGTACTTC. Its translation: CASSLMGTGGSYEQYF.

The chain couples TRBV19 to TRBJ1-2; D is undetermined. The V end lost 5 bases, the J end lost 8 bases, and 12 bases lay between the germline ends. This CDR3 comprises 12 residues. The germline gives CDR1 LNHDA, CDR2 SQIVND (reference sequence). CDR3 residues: CASSPASSGYTF. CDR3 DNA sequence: TGTGCCAGTAGTCCGGCTTCGTCGGGCTACACCTTC.